This record concerns one T cell receptor (beta chain) sequence. Treatment of the sample: oral pan-JAK inhibitor, 5-10 mg twice daily. This entry comes from a study of CD8+ T cells in alopecia areata. cDNA reverse transcribed from extracted RNA served as the sequencing template. Some clones are missing from TCRdb's copy, which holds only in-frame ones; the method was immunoSEQ multiplex PCR. The table shows approximately 140,000 clones, with roughly 80% occurring only once. V shed 1 base and J shed 3 bases, with 7 bases lying between them. Germline V gives CDR1 LGHNA, CDR2 YSLEER. The CDR3 is 13 residues long.

The sequencing used CD8+ T cells sorted from blood, collected at week 4, from a patient treated with tofacitinib. V and J are TRBV4-3 and TRBJ2-7; a weak D match, TRBD1 (5 bases). The TCR comes from a human donor with alopecia areata. CDR3 coding DNA: TGCGCCAGCAGCCAAGGACAGAACTACGAGCAGTACTTC. Translating it yields CASSQGQNYEQYF.